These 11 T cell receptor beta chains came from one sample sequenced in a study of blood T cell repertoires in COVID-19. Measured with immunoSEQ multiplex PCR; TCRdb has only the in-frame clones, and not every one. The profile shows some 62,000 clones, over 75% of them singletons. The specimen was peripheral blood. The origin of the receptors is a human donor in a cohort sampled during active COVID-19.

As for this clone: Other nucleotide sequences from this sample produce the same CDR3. In nucleotides, the CDR3 is TGCGCCAGCAGCTTGCTTGGCGGGAGTAATGAGCAGTTCTTC. It is translated as CASSLLGGSNEQFF. The V gene is TRBV5-1, the J gene TRBJ2-1; TRBD2 matches at 7 bases. This CDR3 comprises 14 residues. CDR1 is SGHRS, CDR2 YFSETQ, per germline. V shed 1 base, J shed 7 bases, and the junction held 5 bases outside the gene matches.

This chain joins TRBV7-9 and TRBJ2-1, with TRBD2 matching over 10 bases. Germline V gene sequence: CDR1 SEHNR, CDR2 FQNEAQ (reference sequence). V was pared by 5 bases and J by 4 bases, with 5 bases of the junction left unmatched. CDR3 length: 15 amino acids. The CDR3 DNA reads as TGTGCCAGCAGCCGCAGCGGGGGGGCGTACAATGAGCAGTTCTTC. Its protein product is CASSRSGGAYNEQFF.

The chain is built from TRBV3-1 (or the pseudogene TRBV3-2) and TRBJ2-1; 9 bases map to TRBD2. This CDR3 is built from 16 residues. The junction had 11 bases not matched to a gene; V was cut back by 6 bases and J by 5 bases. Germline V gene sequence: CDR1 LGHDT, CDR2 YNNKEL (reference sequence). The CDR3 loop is CASRSGRGLAHNEQFF. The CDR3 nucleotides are TGTGCCAGCAGATCAGGACGGGGACTAGCTCACAATGAGCAGTTCTTC.

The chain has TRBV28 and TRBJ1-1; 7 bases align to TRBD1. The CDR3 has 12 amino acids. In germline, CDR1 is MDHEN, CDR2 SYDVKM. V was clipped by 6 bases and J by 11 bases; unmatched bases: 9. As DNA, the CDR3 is TGTGCCAGCAGACCAGACAGGGTGGGCGCTTTCTTT. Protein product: CASRPDRVGAFF. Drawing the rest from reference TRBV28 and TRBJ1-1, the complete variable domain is DVKVTQSSRYLVKRTGEKVFLECVQDMDHENMFWYRQDPGLGLRLIYFSYDVKMKEKGDIPEGYSVSREKKERFSLILESASTNQTSMYLCASRPDRVGAFFGQGTRLTVV.

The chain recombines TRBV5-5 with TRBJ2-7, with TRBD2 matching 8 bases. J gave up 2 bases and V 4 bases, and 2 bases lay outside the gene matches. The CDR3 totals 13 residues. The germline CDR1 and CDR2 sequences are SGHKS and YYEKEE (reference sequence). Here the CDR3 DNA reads TGTGCCAGCAGCACTAGCGGAACCTACGAGCAGTACTTC. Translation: CASSTSGTYEQYF. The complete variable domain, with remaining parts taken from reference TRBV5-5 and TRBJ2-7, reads DAGVTQSPTHLIKTRGQQVTLRCSPISGHKSVSWYQQVLGQGPQFIFQYYEKEERGRGNFPDRFSARQFPNYSSELNVNALLLGDSALYLCASSTSGTYEQYFGPGTRLTVT.

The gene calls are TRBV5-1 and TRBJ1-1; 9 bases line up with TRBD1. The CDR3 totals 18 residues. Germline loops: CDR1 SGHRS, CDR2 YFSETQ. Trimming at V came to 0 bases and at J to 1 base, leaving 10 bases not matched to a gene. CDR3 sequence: CASSLAVVGQGWNTEAFF. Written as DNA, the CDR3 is TGCGCCAGCAGCTTGGCCGTCGTGGGACAGGGATGGAACACTGAAGCTTTCTTT.

CDR3 in DNA: TGCGCCAGCAGCCAAGGAGGGTGGGGGGGCCGTGAGACCCAGTACTTC. Encoded protein: CASSQGGWGGRETQYF. The gene calls are TRBV4-3 and TRBJ2-5; the D gene is possibly TRBD2 (7 bases). CDR1 is LGHNA, CDR2 YSLEER, per germline. The CDR3 is 16 amino acids. The germline V and J ends were trimmed by 1 base and 5 bases, with 17 bases remaining between them.

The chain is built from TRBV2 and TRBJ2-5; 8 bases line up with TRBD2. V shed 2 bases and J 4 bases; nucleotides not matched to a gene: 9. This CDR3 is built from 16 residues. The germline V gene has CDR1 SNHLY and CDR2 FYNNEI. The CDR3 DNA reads TGTGCCAGCAGTGAACGGCGCCTAGCGGGCGGAGAGACCCAGTACTTC. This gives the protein CASSERRLAGGETQYF.

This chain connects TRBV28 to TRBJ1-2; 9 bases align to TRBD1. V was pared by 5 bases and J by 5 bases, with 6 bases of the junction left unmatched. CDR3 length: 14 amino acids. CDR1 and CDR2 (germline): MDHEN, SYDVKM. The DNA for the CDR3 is TGTGCCAGCAGTGAACAGGGGGCGCGGTATGGCTACACCTTC. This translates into CASSEQGARYGYTF.

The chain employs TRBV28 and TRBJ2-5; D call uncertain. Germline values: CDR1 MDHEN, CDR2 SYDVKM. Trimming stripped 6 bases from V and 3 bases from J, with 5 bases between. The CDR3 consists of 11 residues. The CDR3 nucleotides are TGTGCCAGCAGCCATGAAGAGACCCAGTACTTC. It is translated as CASSHEETQYF.

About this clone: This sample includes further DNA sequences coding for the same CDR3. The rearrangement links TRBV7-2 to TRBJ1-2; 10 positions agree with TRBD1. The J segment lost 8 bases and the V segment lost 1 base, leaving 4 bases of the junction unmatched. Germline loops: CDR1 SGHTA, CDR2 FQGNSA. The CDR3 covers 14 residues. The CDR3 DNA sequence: TGTGCCAGCAGCTTAGGACAGGGGGCGAGAGGCTACACCTTC. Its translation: CASSLGQGARGYTF.